The next 10 T cell receptor beta chains were all read from a single sample in a study of lymphopenia after photon versus proton radiotherapy. Produced via immunoSEQ multiplex PCR; TCRdb's table is partial and in-frame only. This sample yields some 6,100 clones, of which roughly nine tenths are seen a single time; 11% belongs to the top ten. Sequences were derived from peripheral blood, sampled from a patient treated with photon-based radiotherapy. These receptor sequences come from a man in his sixties with cholangiocarcinoma.

This clone has only one observation. The rearrangement uses TRBV27 and TRBJ2-3; no clear D gene. Trimming stripped 5 bases from V and 0 bases from J, with 12 bases between. This CDR3 is 15 amino acids long. CDR1 is MNHEY and CDR2 is SMNVEV in the germline V gene (reference sequence). The CDR3 sequence: CASSLHTLSTDTQYF. DNA for the CDR3: TGTGCCAGCAGTCTACACACCCTAAGCACAGATACGCAGTATTTT.

CDR3 protein: CASSPAPDPGQGPSGELFF. DNA of the CDR3: TGTGCCAGCAGCCCCGCCCCCGATCCGGGACAGGGTCCGTCCGGGGAGCTGTTTTTT. The chain has TRBV12-1 and TRBJ2-2; the table's D call, TRBD1, has no DNA check behind it. TRBV12-1 is annotated as a pseudogene. This CDR3 has 19 residues.

This clone is a singleton in its sample. J is TRBJ2-2 and V is TRBV23-1; 12 positions match TRBD1. TRBV23-1 is an open reading frame, and its role is uncertain. The junction had 12 bases not matched to a gene; V was cut back by 0 bases and J by 1 base. There are 21 residues in the CDR3. CDR3 protein: CASSQSPGTGGFYLNTGELFF. The CDR3 DNA reads TGCGCCAGCAGTCAATCCCCGGGGACAGGGGGCTTTTATTTGAACACCGGGGAGCTGTTTTTT.

The CDR3 nucleotides read TGTGCCAGCAGTTACGGGGGGTACCGGGACAGGTACCCCGAGTCCCCCTACGAGCAGTACTTC. Translation gives CASSYGGYRDRYPESPYEQYF. The V gene is TRBV6-8, the J gene TRBJ2-7, with 8 bases lining up with TRBD1. The J segment lost 2 bases and the V segment lost 2 bases, leaving 23 bases of the junction unmatched. Per germline, CDR1 MNHGY and CDR2 SAAAGT. The CDR3 contains 21 residues.

This chain links TRBV27 with TRBJ2-5, with TRBD2 matching over 14 bases. Trimming took 6 bases from V and 10 from J; bases not matched to a gene: 4. Germline CDR1 and CDR2: MNHEY and SMNVEV (reference sequence). The length of the CDR3 is 13 residues. The CDR3 sequence is CASRGTSGSNQYF. The CDR3 DNA reads as TGTGCCAGCAGAGGGACTAGCGGGAGTAACCAGTACTTC.

In its sample, this clone was seen a few times. This sequence joins TRBV5-1 and TRBJ2-2; no clear D gene. Germline CDR1 and CDR2: SGHRS and YFSETQ. The CDR3 has 15 residues. Trimming stripped 1 base from V and 0 bases from J, with 7 bases between. CDR3 protein: CASSLLGPNTGELFF. In nucleotides, the CDR3 is TGCGCCAGCAGCTTGCTGGGCCCGAACACCGGGGAGCTGTTTTTT.

V gene TRBV28 combines with J gene TRBJ1-3; 7 bases map to TRBD1. Germline-derived CDR1 and CDR2 are MDHEN and SYDVKM. The V segment lost 7 bases and the J segment 1 base; nucleotides outside the gene matches: 13. This CDR3 is built from 17 residues. The CDR3 loop reads CASMRGLTSGSGNTIYF. The CDR3 DNA reads TGTGCCAGCATGAGGGGGCTCACTTCAGGATCTGGAAACACCATATATTTT.

The chain has TRBV2 and TRBJ1-5; 7 bases map to TRBD1. Germline V gene lookup returns CDR1 SNHLY and CDR2 FYNNEI. This CDR3 spans 13 amino acids. Trimming at V came to 10 bases and at J to 2 bases, leaving 5 bases not matched to a gene. CDR3 nucleotides: TGTGCCACAGCAGGGGGTGGCAATCAGCCCCAGCATTTT. Its protein product is CATAGGGNQPQHF.

The chain is built from TRBV19 and TRBJ2-3; 7 bases agree with TRBD1. The CDR3 extends over 16 amino acids. V shed 1 base and J 4 bases; nucleotides not matched to a gene: 8. In germline, CDR1 is LNHDA, CDR2 SQIVND (reference sequence). CDR3 sequence (DNA): TGTGCCAGTAGTATAGCTGTACAGGGGTTCGCAGATACGCAGTATTTT. Protein product: CASSIAVQGFADTQYF.

A single count supports this clone. V is TRBV19 and J is TRBJ1-2, with 8 bases matching TRBD1. This CDR3 has 17 residues. CDR1 and CDR2 (germline): LNHDA, SQIVND (reference sequence). Losses at the gene ends were 3 bases for V and 0 bases for J; bases not matched to a gene: 9. In DNA form, the CDR3 reads TGTGCCAGTAGTATTACCGTGACAGGGGACGCTAACTATGGCTACACCTTC. Encoded protein: CASSITVTGDANYGYTF.